These T cell receptor beta chains were read from a single sample in a study of T cell clonotyping in hematopoietic cell transplantation. TCRdb keeps only in-frame clones here, not all; method: immunoSEQ multiplex PCR. The sample contains fewer than 80,000 clones, roughly 93% of which appear only once. The sequenced material came from peripheral blood mononuclear cells. The receptors come from a man between 45 and 60 years old in good health. Some clones in this sample may be carry-over from other donors' samples. Both conserved end residues are part of each CDR3. A D gene is named only where the DNA matches it firmly. Size is omitted from some rows. Given values are once, few, many or a class for expanded clones.

v_call	cdr3_length	clone_size	j_call	d_call	cdr3_nt	cdr3_aa
TRBV19	14	.	TRBJ2-7	.	TGTGCCAGTAGTGGGGGCCCCGGATTGCGGGAGCAGTACTTC	CASSGGPGLREQYF
TRBV28	14	.	TRBJ2-4	TRBD1	TGTGCCAGCAGCTATACAGGACAGGTCAACGATAAGTACTTC	CASSYTGQVNDKYF
TRBV30	15	.	TRBJ2-7	TRBD1	TGTGCCTGGAGTAGGAAACAGGGGGCCCCCTACGAGCAGTACTTC	CAWSRKQGAPYEQYF
TRBV28	15	.	TRBJ1-5	.	TGTGCCAGCAGTTCGGGTGGCTGGCGCAATCAGCCCCAGCATTTT	CASSSGGWRNQPQHF
TRBV10-3	13	.	TRBJ1-1	.	TGTGCCATCAGTGAGTCCGGCGGCACTGAAGCTTTCTTT	CAISESGGTEAFF
TRBV7-2	16	once	TRBJ1-5	.	TGTGCCAGCAGCTTAGAGCTGAGATATAGCAATCAGCCCCAGCATTTT	CASSLELRYSNQPQHF
TRBV4-1	17	.	TRBJ2-3	.	TGCGCCAGCAGCCAAGTGGATACAGGGCTTAGCGCAGATACGCAGTATTTT	CASSQVDTGLSADTQYF
TRBV6-5	15	.	TRBJ1-1	.	TGTGCCAGCTGGATCGCCATAGACCTGGGCACTGAAGCTTTCTTT	CASWIAIDLGTEAFF
TRBV5-6	17	.	TRBJ1-2	.	TGTGCCAGCAGCTTGAGAGTCGGGACACAAACTAACTATGGCTACACCTTC	CASSLRVGTQTNYGYTF
TRBV27	14	.	TRBJ2-1	.	TGTGCCAGCAGTTTTCGGGGAAGCGACGCTGAGCAGTTCTTC	CASSFRGSDAEQFF
TRBV7-6	17	.	TRBJ2-2	.	TGTGCCAGCAGCTTATGGGAGGGGGGCCTGAACACCGGGGAGCTGTTTTTT	CASSLWEGGLNTGELFF
TRBV28	14	.	TRBJ2-4	TRBD2	TGTGCCACGTTAGCGGGAGTCTGGGAAAACATTCAGTACTTC	CATLAGVWENIQYF
TRBV4-1	15	once	TRBJ1-1	.	TGCGCCAGCAGCCCCGAGCTTGGTACGAACACTGAAGCTTTCTTT	CASSPELGTNTEAFF
TRBV4-2	16	.	TRBJ2-1	.	TGTGCCAGCAGCCAAGTGCTGGGGGACGGCCTCAATGAGCAGTTCTTC	CASSQVLGDGLNEQFF
TRBV29-1	20	.	TRBJ2-1	TRBD2	TGCAGCGTTGAAACGGGACTAGCGGGAGAAGATAGTGGGGCATACAATGAGCAGTTCTTC	CSVETGLAGEDSGAYNEQFF
TRBV5-1	18	once	TRBJ2-2	TRBD1	TGCGCCAGCAGCCCAGGGACAGACCTCGTGCGGGACACCGGGGAGCTGTTTTTT	CASSPGTDLVRDTGELFF
TRBV2	16	once	TRBJ2-3	TRBD1	TGTGCCAGCAGCCTGGGACAGGGGGCGCGGGATGATACGCAGTATTTT	CASSLGQGARDDTQYF
TRBV4-1	14	once	TRBJ1-5	TRBD1	TGCGCCAGCAGCCAAGGGACAGGGGATCAGCCCCAGCATTTT	CASSQGTGDQPQHF
TRBV27	11	.	TRBJ2-7	TRBD1	TGTGCCAGTACAGGGGGCGCCGAGCAGTACTTC	CASTGGAEQYF
TRBV28	11	.	TRBJ2-3	.	TGTGCCAGCAGTCAGACAGATACGCAGTATTTT	CASSQTDTQYF
TRBV11-1	18	.	TRBJ2-5	.	TGTGCCAGCAGCTTACGGGGCCAGCCTTCATCTTTCCAAGAGACCCAGTACTTC	CASSLRGQPSSFQETQYF
TRBV9	16	.	TRBJ2-7	TRBD2	TGTGCCAGCAGCGCATTCGGGACTAGTCCTTTGATCGAGCAGTACTTC	CASSAFGTSPLIEQYF
TRBV14	16	.	TRBJ2-7	TRBD2	TGTGCCAGCAGCCCCATCCCAGGGAGGGCCTCCTACGAGCAGTACTTC	CASSPIPGRASYEQYF
TRBV9	14	.	TRBJ2-5	TRBD2	TGTGCCAGCAGCGGTTGGGAGGGTACGGAGACCCAGTACTTC	CASSGWEGTETQYF
TRBV6-6	15	once	TRBJ1-3	.	TGTGCCAGCAGTTACCACATCGGCTCTGGAAACACCATATATTTT	CASSYHIGSGNTIYF
TRBV28	13	.	TRBJ1-2	TRBD1	TGTGCCAGCAGTTTACAGGGGGCTCCCCGCTACACCTTC	CASSLQGAPRYTF
TRBV5-1	15	.	TRBJ1-1	.	TGCGCCAGCAGCTTGTTCGGGGGCACTAACACTGAAGCTTTCTTT	CASSLFGGTNTEAFF
TRBV7-6	12	few	TRBJ1-4	.	TGTGCCAGCAGCGAAGGTGGGGAAAAACTGTTTTTT	CASSEGGEKLFF
TRBV6-1	15	.	TRBJ1-5	.	TGTGCCAGCAGTGAAGCAGGGAGGGGCAATCAGCCCCAGCATTTT	CASSEAGRGNQPQHF
TRBV6-4	14	once	TRBJ1-1	TRBD1	TGTGCCAGCAGAGGACAGGGGTCGAGCACTGAAGCTTTCTTT	CASRGQGSSTEAFF
TRBV28	12	.	TRBJ1-5	.	TGTGCCAGCAGTACCGGTTATCAGCCCCAGCATTTT	CASSTGYQPQHF
TRBV28	13	.	TRBJ1-2	.	TGTGCCAGCAGAGACGGAACGAACTATGGCTACACCTTC	CASRDGTNYGYTF